The T cell receptor beta chain under discussion was sequenced for a study of regulatory T cells in long-lasting Graves disease. The study, taken as a whole, reports: More public clonotypes were shared by persistent patients (about 3,000) than by new patients (about 1,000).

About this clonotype: The target antigen is unknown.

Described time point: persistent/refractory GD, antithyroid drugs over 5 years with positive TRAb. PBMC RNA served as the TCR library source. In Xi'an, China, an endocrinology department was the source of patients. Collection of peripheral blood (about 10 milliliters) was done using EDTA tubes. V was trimmed by 4 bases and J by 11 bases, leaving 17 bases between them. This CDR3 is built from 12 residues. Germline V lookup: CDR1 GTSNPN, CDR2 SVGIG (reference sequence). With iRepertoire HTBI primers and Arm-PCR of CDR3 regions, TCR beta libraries were built. TCRdb called the multiplex PCR reads again in MiXCR, with one record for every CDR3 protein. The sample has 700,000 or so distinct CDR3 sequences; approximately 29% are singletons.

This chain connects TRBV30 to TRBJ1-1; D may be TRBD1 (6 bases). The input for sequencing was peripheral blood mononuclear cells (PBMCs), taken when the disease was refractory, from a patient treated with antithyroid drugs. The clonotype was recovered from a female donor with Graves disease. CDR3 DNA sequence: TGTGCCTGGACAAGTCAGGGGTCAAAGGCTTTCTTT. It is translated as CAWTSQGSKAFF.